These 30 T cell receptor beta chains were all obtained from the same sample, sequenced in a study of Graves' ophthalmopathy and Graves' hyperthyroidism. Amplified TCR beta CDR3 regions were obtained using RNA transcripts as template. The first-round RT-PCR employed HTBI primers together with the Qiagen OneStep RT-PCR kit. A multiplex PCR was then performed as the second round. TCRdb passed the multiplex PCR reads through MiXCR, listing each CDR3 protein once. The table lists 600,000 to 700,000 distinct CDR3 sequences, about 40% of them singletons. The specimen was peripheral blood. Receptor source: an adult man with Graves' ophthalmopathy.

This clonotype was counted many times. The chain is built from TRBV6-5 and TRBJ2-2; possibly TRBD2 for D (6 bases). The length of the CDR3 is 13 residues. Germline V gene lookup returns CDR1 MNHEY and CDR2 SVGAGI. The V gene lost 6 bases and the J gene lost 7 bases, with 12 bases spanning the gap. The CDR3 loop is CASSHRGIGELFF. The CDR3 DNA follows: TGTGCCAGCAGCCACCGCGGGATCGGGGAGCTGTTTTTT.

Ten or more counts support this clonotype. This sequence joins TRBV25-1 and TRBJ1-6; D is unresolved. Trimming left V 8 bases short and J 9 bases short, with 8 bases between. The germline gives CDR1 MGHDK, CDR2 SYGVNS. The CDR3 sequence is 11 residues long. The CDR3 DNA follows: TGTGCCAGCTCGATGGGTTCACCCCTCCACTTT. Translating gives CASSMGSPLHF.

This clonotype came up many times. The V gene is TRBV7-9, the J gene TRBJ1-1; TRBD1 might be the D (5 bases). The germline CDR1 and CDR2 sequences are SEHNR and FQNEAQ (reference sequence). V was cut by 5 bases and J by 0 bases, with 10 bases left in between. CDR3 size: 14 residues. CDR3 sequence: CASSMATVNTEAFF. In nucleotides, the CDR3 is TGTGCCAGCAGCATGGCGACAGTGAACACTGAAGCTTTCTTT.

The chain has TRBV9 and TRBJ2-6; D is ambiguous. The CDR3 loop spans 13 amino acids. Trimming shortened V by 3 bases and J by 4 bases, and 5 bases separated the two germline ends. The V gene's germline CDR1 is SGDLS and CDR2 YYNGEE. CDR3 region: CASSEPGANVLTF. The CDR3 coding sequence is TGTGCCAGCAGCGAACCGGGGGCCAACGTCCTGACTTTC.

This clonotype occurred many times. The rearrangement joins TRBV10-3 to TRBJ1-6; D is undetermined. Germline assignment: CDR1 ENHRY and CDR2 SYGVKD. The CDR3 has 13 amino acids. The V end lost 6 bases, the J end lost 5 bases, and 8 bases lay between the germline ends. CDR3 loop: CAIRAGNNSPLHF. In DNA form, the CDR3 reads TGTGCCATCAGGGCAGGCAATAATTCACCCCTCCACTTT.

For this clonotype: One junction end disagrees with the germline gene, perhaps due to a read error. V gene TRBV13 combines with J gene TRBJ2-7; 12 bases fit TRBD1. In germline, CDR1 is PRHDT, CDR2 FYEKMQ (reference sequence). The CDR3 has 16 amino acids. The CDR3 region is CASSQSPGQGAGEQYF. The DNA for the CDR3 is TGCGCCAGCAGCCAATCACCGGGACAGGGGGCAGGGGAGCAGTACTTC.

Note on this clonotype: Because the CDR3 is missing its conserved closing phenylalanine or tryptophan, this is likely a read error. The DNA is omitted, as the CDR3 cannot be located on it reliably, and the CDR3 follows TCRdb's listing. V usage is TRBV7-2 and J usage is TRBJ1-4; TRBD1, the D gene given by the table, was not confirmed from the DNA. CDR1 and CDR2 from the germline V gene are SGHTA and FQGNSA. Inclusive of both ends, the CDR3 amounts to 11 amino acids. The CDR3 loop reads CASSSYRDRGL.

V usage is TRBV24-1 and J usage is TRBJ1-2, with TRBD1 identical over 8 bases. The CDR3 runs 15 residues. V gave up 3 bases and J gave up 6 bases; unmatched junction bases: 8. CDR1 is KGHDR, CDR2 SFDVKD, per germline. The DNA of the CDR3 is TGTGCCACCAGTGATCGCGACAGGGGCGGACATGGCTACACCTTC. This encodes CATSDRDRGGHGYTF.

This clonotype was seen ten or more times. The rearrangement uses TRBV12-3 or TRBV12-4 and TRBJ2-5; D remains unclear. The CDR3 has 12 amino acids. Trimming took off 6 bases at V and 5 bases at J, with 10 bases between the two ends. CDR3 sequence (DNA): TGTGCCAGCAGCCTAAACGCGGAGACCCAGTACTTC. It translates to CASSLNAETQYF.

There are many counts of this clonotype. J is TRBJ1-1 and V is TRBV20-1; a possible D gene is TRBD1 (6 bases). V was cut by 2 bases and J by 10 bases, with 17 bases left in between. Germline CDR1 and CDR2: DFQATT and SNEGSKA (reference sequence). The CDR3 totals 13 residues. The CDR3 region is CSARSSDRRGAFF. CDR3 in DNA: TGCAGTGCTAGAAGCTCAGACAGGAGGGGAGCTTTCTTT.

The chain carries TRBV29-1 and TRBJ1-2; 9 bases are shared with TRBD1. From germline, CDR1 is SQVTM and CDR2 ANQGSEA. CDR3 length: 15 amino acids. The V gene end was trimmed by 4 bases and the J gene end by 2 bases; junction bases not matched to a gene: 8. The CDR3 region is CSVAGQGVGNYGYTF. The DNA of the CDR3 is TGCAGCGTTGCGGGACAGGGTGTCGGGAACTATGGCTACACCTTC. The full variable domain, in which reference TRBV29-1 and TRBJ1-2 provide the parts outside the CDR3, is SAVISQKPSRDICQRGTSLTIQCQVDSQVTMMFWYRQQPGQSLTLIATANQGSEATYESGFVIDKFPISRPNLTFSTLTVSNMSPEDSSIYLCSVAGQGVGNYGYTFGSGTRLTVV.

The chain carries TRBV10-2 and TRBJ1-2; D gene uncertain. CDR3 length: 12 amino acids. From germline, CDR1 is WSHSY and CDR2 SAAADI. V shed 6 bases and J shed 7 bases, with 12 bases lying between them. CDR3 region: CASRDGSSGYTF. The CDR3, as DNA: TGCGCCAGCAGAGACGGCTCCTCTGGCTACACCTTC.

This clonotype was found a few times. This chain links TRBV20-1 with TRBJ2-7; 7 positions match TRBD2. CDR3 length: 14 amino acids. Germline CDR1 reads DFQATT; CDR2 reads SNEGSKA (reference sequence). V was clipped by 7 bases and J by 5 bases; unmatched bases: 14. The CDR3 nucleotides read TGCAGTGTCCCGACTAGCCCGTCTTTCGACGAGCAGTACTTC. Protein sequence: CSVPTSPSFDEQYF.

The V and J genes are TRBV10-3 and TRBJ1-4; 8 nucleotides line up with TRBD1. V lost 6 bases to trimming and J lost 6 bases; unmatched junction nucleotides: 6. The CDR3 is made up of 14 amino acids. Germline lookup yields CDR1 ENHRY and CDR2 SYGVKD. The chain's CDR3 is CAIRLDRVDEKLFF. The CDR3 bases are TGTGCCATCAGATTGGACAGGGTGGATGAAAAACTGTTTTTT.

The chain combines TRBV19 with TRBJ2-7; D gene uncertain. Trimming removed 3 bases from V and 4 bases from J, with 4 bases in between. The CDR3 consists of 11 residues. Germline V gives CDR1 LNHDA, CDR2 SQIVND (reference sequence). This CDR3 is CASSMGYEQYF. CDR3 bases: TGTGCCAGTAGTATGGGGTACGAGCAGTACTTC.

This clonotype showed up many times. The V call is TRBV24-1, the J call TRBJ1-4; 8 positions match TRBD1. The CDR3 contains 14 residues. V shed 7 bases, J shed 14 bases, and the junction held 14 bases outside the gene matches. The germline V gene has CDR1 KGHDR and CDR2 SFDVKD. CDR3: CATSHPDRDNGLFF. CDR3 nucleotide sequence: TGTGCCACCAGCCACCCGGACAGGGACAACGGGCTGTTTTTT.

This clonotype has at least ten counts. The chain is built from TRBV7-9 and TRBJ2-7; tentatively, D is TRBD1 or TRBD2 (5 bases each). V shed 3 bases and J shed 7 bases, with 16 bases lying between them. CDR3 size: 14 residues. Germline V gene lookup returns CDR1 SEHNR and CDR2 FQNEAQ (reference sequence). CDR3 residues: CASSFTGARVEQYF. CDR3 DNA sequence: TGTGCCAGCAGCTTTACCGGGGCCAGGGTAGAGCAGTACTTC.

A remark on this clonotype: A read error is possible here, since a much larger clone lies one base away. The CDR3 reads CASSASGLRLNSPPHF. The CDR3 DNA is TGTGCCAGCAGCGCCTCCGGCCTTAGATTGAATTCACCCCCCCACTTT. This chain uses TRBV7-6 with TRBJ1-6; no clear D. Germline V gene lookup returns CDR1 SGHVS and CDR2 FNYEAQ. CDR3 size: 16 residues.

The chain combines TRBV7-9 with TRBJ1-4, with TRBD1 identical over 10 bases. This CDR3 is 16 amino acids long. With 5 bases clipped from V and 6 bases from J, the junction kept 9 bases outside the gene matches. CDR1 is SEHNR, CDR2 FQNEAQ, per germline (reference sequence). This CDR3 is CASSPGGTGADEKLFF. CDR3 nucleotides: TGTGCCAGCAGCCCTGGCGGGACAGGGGCGGATGAAAAACTGTTTTTT.

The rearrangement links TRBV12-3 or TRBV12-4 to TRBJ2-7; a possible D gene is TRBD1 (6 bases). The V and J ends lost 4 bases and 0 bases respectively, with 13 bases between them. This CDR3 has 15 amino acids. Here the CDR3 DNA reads TGTGCCAGCAGTTCCCTGAGGACAGCCTCCTACGAGCAGTACTTC. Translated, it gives CASSSLRTASYEQYF.

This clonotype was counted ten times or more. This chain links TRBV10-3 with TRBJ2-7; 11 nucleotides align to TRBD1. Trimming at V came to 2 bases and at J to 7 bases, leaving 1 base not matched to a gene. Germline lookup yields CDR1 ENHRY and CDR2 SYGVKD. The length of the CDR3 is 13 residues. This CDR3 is CAISEGTGGEQYF. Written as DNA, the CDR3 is TGTGCCATCAGTGAGGGGACAGGGGGGGAGCAGTACTTC.

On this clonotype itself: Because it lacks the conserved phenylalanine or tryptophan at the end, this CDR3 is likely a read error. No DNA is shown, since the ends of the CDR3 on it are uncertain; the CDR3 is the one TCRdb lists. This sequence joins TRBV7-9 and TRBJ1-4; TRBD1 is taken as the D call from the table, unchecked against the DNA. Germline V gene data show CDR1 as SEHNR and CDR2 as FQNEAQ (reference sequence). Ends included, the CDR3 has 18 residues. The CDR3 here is CASSYRRRTGTYEQYFGP.

The CDR3 reads CASSSPGPIYNSPLHF. CDR3 DNA sequence: TGTGCCAGCAGCTCCCCGGGACCGATTTATAATTCACCCCTCCACTTT. The V and J genes are TRBV7-9 and TRBJ1-6; maybe TRBD1 (5 bases). With 4 bases removed from V and 4 bases from J, the gap between germline ends came to 14 bases. Germline V gene sequence: CDR1 SEHNR, CDR2 FQNEAQ (reference sequence). The CDR3 has 16 amino acids.

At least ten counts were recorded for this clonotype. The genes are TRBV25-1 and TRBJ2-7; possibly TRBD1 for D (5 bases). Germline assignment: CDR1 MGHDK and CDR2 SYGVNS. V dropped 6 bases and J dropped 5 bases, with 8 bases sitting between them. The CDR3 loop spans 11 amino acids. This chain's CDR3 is CASRQGHEQYF. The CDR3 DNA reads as TGTGCCAGCAGGCAGGGTCACGAGCAGTACTTC.

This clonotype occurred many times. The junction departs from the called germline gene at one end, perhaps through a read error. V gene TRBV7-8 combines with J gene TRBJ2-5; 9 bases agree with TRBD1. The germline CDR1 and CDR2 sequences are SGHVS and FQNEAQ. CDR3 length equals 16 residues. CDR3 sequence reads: CASSPPPGQGFSTQYF. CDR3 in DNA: TGCGCCAGCAGCCCACCGCCGGGACAGGGCTTTTCGACCCAGTACTTC.

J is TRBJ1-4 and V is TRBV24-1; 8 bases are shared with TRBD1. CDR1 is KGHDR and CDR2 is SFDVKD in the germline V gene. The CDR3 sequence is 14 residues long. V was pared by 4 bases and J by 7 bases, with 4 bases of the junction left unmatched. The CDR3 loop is CATSESGGGEKLFF. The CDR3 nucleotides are TGTGCCACCAGTGAATCAGGGGGCGGTGAAAAACTGTTTTTT.

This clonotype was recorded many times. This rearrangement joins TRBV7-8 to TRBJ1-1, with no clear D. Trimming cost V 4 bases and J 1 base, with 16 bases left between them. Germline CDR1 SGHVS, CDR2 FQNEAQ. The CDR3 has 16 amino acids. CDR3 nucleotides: TGTGCCAGCAGCTCACGACACCTTAGAAGGAACACTGAAGCTTTCTTT. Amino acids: CASSSRHLRRNTEAFF.

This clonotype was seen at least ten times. CDR3 in amino acids: CASSLTPTQETQYF. The CDR3, as DNA: TGCGCCAGCAGCTTGACTCCTACTCAAGAGACCCAGTACTTC. The chain is built from TRBV5-1 and TRBJ2-5; D uncertain. The CDR3 length is 14 residues. V was pared by 1 base and J by 2 bases, with 9 bases between. Germline CDR1 and CDR2: SGHRS and YFSETQ.

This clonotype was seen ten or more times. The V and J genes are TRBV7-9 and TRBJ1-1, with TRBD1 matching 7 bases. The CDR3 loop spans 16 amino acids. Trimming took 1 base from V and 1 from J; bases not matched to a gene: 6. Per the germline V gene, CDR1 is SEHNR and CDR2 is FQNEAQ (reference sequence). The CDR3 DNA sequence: TGTGCCAGCAGCTTAGAGGGGGCCTCTAAGAACACTGAAGCTTTCTTT. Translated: CASSLEGASKNTEAFF.

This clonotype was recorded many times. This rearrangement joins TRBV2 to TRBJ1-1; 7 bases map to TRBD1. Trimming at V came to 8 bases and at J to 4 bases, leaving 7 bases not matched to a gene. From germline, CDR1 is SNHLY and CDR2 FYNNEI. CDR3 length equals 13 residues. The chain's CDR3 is CASLGQIGTEAFF. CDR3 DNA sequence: TGTGCCAGCTTGGGACAGATAGGCACTGAAGCTTTCTTT.